The rows below give T cell receptor beta chains drawn from one sample of a study of PD-L1 blockade in urothelial cancer. Assay used: immunoSEQ multiplex PCR; TCRdb lists only in-frame clones, some missing. The sample records tens of thousands of clones, around 88% being singletons. Sequenced here: PBMCs, sampled around atezolizumab (anti-PD-L1) treatment. These receptors were collected from a man in his forties or fifties with urothelial cancer. Each CDR3 is given with its conserved first and last residue. Only part of the rows carry a size: once, few, many, or a class if the clone is expanded.

size: .; J: TRBJ1-5; V: TRBV4-1; CDR3: CASSQDLGVWGNQPQHF
size: .; J: TRBJ2-2; V: TRBV5-1; CDR3: CASSSTPGGTGELFF
size: .; J: TRBJ2-1; V: TRBV7-3; CDR3: CASSSLAGTYNEQFF
size: .; J: TRBJ2-1; V: TRBV10-3; CDR3: CAISERGLPGSYNEQFF
size: .; J: TRBJ2-7; V: TRBV7-2; CDR3: CASSLGGSTYEQYF
size: .; J: TRBJ2-3; V: TRBV6-1; CDR3: CATTRLSTDTQYF
size: .; J: TRBJ2-5; V: TRBV7-3; CDR3: CASSFDRNREQYF
size: .; J: TRBJ1-4; V: TRBV28; CDR3: CASHPGGPDRGREKLFF
size: .; J: TRBJ1-1; V: TRBV10-1; CDR3: CASSESPGNTEAFF
size: .; J: TRBJ2-7; V: TRBV29-1; CDR3: CSVGGQRSEVPTYEQYF
size: once; J: TRBJ2-7; V: TRBV27; CDR3: CASSTDRGRTAYEQYF
size: .; J: TRBJ1-2; V: TRBV14; CDR3: CASSQARDYGYTF
size: .; J: TRBJ2-2; V: TRBV29-1; CDR3: CSVEAPSGSFRELFF
size: .; J: TRBJ2-7; V: TRBV5-4; CDR3: CASSYGTNSYEQYF
size: .; J: TRBJ2-7; V: TRBV11-2; CDR3: CASSALERREREQYF
size: .; J: TRBJ2-1; V: TRBV27; CDR3: CASSSPGGARNEQFF
size: once; J: TRBJ1-2; V: TRBV30; CDR3: CAWSKGGSSYGYTF
size: .; J: TRBJ2-7; V: TRBV5-6; CDR3: CASSFGRGSYEQYF
size: .; J: TRBJ2-5; V: TRBV18; CDR3: CASSPVTGSGVETQYF
size: .; J: TRBJ2-1; V: TRBV25-1; CDR3: CASSDRQVDEQFF
size: .; J: TRBJ2-2; V: TRBV5-1; CDR3: CASSLVGTTNTGELFF
size: .; J: TRBJ2-5; V: TRBV11-2; CDR3: CASRRPGQGQETQYF
size: .; J: TRBJ2-2; V: TRBV9; CDR3: CASSAPQRGIANTGELFF
size: .; J: TRBJ2-2; V: TRBV10-1; CDR3: CASSETGGTGELFF
size: .; J: TRBJ1-5; V: TRBV2; CDR3: CASRPGTGYQPQHF
size: .; J: TRBJ2-7; V: TRBV4-2; CDR3: CASSQEPGLAGLREQYF
size: .; J: TRBJ2-5; V: TRBV18; CDR3: CASSLDSSPRETQYF
size: .; J: TRBJ1-1; V: TRBV18; CDR3: CASSLGGDTEAFF
size: .; J: TRBJ1-4; V: TRBV7-2; CDR3: CASRDDRGNEKLFF
size: .; J: TRBJ2-7; V: TRBV10-3; CDR3: CAIKPRADSYEQYF
size: .; J: TRBJ2-3; V: TRBV27; CDR3: CASSHRGYTDTQYF
size: .; J: TRBJ2-7; V: TRBV7-6; CDR3: CASSRRRTGTGVYEQYF
size: .; J: TRBJ2-2; V: TRBV28; CDR3: CASRLGATGELFF
size: .; J: TRBJ1-2; V: TRBV19; CDR3: CASTSRDRIIANYGYTF
size: .; J: TRBJ2-2; V: TRBV6-6; CDR3: CASWTGITGELFF
size: .; J: TRBJ2-5; V: TRBV4-2; CDR3: CASSQASGAKETQYF
size: .; J: TRBJ2-7; V: TRBV6-5; CDR3: CASSYFGTGFSEQYF
size: .; J: TRBJ2-7; V: TRBV9; CDR3: CASSVAPGTGGHEQYF
size: .; J: TRBJ2-1; V: TRBV4-2; CDR3: CASSQGVGENPFF
size: .; J: TRBJ2-6; V: TRBV5-1; CDR3: CASSSSGTPTSGANVLTF
size: .; J: TRBJ1-5; V: TRBV6-5; CDR3: CASSGSGQPQHF
size: .; J: TRBJ1-1; V: TRBV11-2; CDR3: CASSPRPTEAFF